This T cell receptor (beta chain) was retrieved from a study of early stage breast cancer tumors. For the study at large: Average read coverage per sample was 9 to 10-fold.

Sequencing was performed with immunoSEQ multiplex PCR; in TCRdb, only in-frame clones are kept and a portion is missing. This table has tens of thousands of clones, under 95% appearing once. Trimming left V 0 bases short and J 2 bases short, with 12 bases between. Germline V gives CDR1 SGDLS, CDR2 YYNGEE. The CDR3 is made up of 16 amino acids. The TCR sequence derives from a person aged 65-85 years with breast cancer. Sequencing input: blood. The V gene is TRBV9, the J gene TRBJ1-3; D possibly corresponds to TRBD1 (6 bases). The CDR3 DNA reads as TGTGCCAGCAGCGTAGTTGGGGGCTGGGCTGGAAACACCATATATTTT. Translating it yields CASSVVGGWAGNTIYF.